These T cell receptor beta chains were read from a single sample in a study of T cells in Graves' hyperthyroidism and ophthalmopathy. TCRdb recomputed calls from the multiplex PCR reads with MiXCR, one row per CDR3 protein. This table has 500,000 to 750,000 distinct CDR3 sequences, 11% to 15% appearing once. Input material: blood. The source is a young woman with Graves' ophthalmopathy. Each CDR3 is given with its conserved first and last residue. Expanded clones get a size class; other rows say once, few or many, or leave the size out.

j_call v_call clone_size cdr3_aa
TRBJ2-5 TRBV27 many CASSLFLAGVQETQYF
TRBJ2-5 TRBV6-1 many CASSEDRGRRETQYF
TRBJ2-1 TRBV20-1 . CSAPQRGAPYDEQFF
TRBJ2-3 TRBV27 many CASSFYSTDTQYF
TRBJ1-2 TRBV27 . CASSLATGANYGYTF
TRBJ1-5 TRBV2 many CASRAGAGNQPQHF
TRBJ2-5 TRBV28 . CASGKPGLAEETQYF
TRBJ2-1 TRBV12-3/TRBV12-4 few CASSRRTVPYNEQFF
TRBJ2-3 TRBV7-8 many CASSLLGPGDTQYF
TRBJ2-2 TRBV6-1 many CASRRGTGLPGELFF
TRBJ2-7 TRBV5-1 many CASSSDGRSSYEQYF
TRBJ2-7 TRBV20-1 many CSVRVGSGRRYEQYF
TRBJ1-1 TRBV19 few CASSPSNRVILLMNTEAFF
TRBJ1-1 TRBV7-2 many CASSLLRGPSMNTEAFF
TRBJ2-4 TRBV18 . CASSHSGTGVDIQYF